One sample yielded the 5 T cell receptor beta chains listed below, sequenced in a study of response to subunit inactivated influenza vaccine. TCRdb reprocessed the RT-PCR reads with MiXCR, giving one entry per CDR3 protein. The table lists more than 450,000 distinct CDR3 sequences, around 11% of them singletons. These data also featured in a second study, about T cells expressing NK-cell markers. That paper states: UMI-tagged 5'RACE template switching yielded the TCR beta cDNA.

Material: PBMCs from blood, obtained on the day of vaccination. The receptors were sampled from a man aged 50 or older who received an inactivated influenza vaccine.

The chain has TRBV6-1 and TRBJ2-3; perhaps D is TRBD1 or TRBD2 (5 bases each). The CDR3 loop spans 13 amino acids. Trimming left V 7 bases short and J 7 bases short, with 15 bases between. The germline V gene encodes CDR1 MNHNS and CDR2 SASEGT. As DNA, the CDR3 is TGTGCCAGCAACGAGGGGAAGGGGTATACGCAGTATTTT. Protein product: CASNEGKGYTQYF.

This clonotype was detected only a few times. The rearrangement uses TRBV4-3 and TRBJ2-3; no reliable D call. Trimming shortened V by 0 bases and J by 2 bases, and 3 bases separated the two germline ends. The length of the CDR3 is 13 residues. Germline CDR1 and CDR2: LGHNA and YSLEER. DNA of the CDR3: TGCGCCAGCAGCCAAGAGATCACAGATACGCAGTATTTT. Translated: CASSQEITDTQYF.

This clonotype was seen a few times. V usage is TRBV2 and J usage is TRBJ2-3; the D is unclear. Germline values: CDR1 SNHLY, CDR2 FYNNEI. The length of the CDR3 is 14 residues. V was trimmed by 3 bases and J by 4 bases, leaving 11 bases between them. CDR3 in amino acids: CASSDSVAPDTQYF. CDR3 sequence (DNA): TGTGCCAGCAGTGATTCTGTGGCCCCAGATACGCAGTATTTT.

The sample holds many counts of this clonotype. The rearrangement uses TRBV20-1 and TRBJ2-4; D might be TRBD1 or TRBD2, each matching 5 bases. With 5 bases removed from V and 0 bases from J, the gap between germline ends came to 14 bases. CDR1 DFQATT and CDR2 SNEGSKA come from the germline V gene (reference sequence). The CDR3 is 15 amino acids. CDR3 region: CSAGPWDLAKNIQYF. The CDR3 DNA sequence: TGCAGTGCTGGCCCATGGGACCTAGCCAAAAACATTCAGTACTTC.

This clonotype was recorded a few times. The chain combines TRBV11-2 with TRBJ2-1, with 9 bases lining up with TRBD2. The length of the CDR3 is 18 residues. The trim removed 1 base at V and 8 bases at J, leaving 15 bases unmatched. From germline, CDR1 is SGHAT and CDR2 FQNNGV. Here the CDR3 reads CASSLGLGIERGAYEQFF. CDR3 nucleotide sequence: TGTGCCAGCAGCTTAGGACTAGGGATCGAGCGGGGGGCATATGAGCAGTTCTTC.